This entry concerns a single T cell receptor beta chain. Its antigen is currently unknown. The PCR was carried out with 60 Vbeta primers and 13 Jbeta primers. Authors' analysis steps: In a later analysis, around 10 million of approximately 81 million unique beta chains occurred in at least two donors. Here immunoSEQ multiplex PCR was the method, and the copy in TCRdb shows in-frame clones only, minus some. The V and J calls and clone size are taken from that table; D and trimming were inferred from the DNA. This sample has some 180,000 clones, with around 84% found just once. Healthy bone marrow donors formed the donor group. The entry originates in a study of cytomegalovirus exposure and HLA in healthy donors. General study results and limits: A later analysis reportedly identified an Asian-associated ancestry cluster as carrying fewer N-insertions than the roughly 700-donor mean. The CMV antigen specificity of three CMV-associated chains was confirmed through in vitro analysis.

Trimming stripped 1 base from V and 4 bases from J, with 7 bases between. The CDR3 is 13 residues long. CDR1 and CDR2 from the germline V gene are SEHNR and FQNEAQ (reference sequence). The sequence was collected from a girl aged 2-10 years in good health and CMV-seropositive. Input material: PBMCs. The rearrangement joins TRBV7-9 to TRBJ1-1, with D possibly being TRBD1 (6 bases). The CDR3 DNA is TGTGCCAGCAGCTTAGGGGGGCCCACTGAAGCTTTCTTT. It codes for CASSLGGPTEAFF.